The rows below give T cell receptor beta chains drawn from one sample of a study of CD4 T cell repertoires in COVID-19. Data came from immunoSEQ multiplex PCR; TCRdb stores just in-frame clones and leaves some out. The table has more than 20,000 clones, about 93% seen once. Specimen: circulating follicular helper CD4+ T cells (cTfh) from blood, collected before the COVID-19 pandemic. The receptors shown here come from a human donor who had COVID-19. The conserved cysteine and the conserved F or W are not part of the CDR3 here. Fields, in order: J gene, V gene, CDR3 protein.

J gene: TRBJ2-5
V gene: TRBV5-5
CDR3 protein: ASTSGIGGRVETQY

J gene: TRBJ2-7
V gene: TRBV2
CDR3 protein: ASSVDMMKY

J gene: TRBJ2-1
V gene: TRBV5-8
CDR3 protein: ASSFAGAGIWPSYNEQF

J gene: TRBJ1-6
V gene: TRBV4-1
CDR3 protein: ASSQVGGVSGNSPLH

J gene: TRBJ2-3
V gene: TRBV5-6
CDR3 protein: ASSLYGQGGDTQY

J gene: TRBJ1-3
V gene: TRBV6-1
CDR3 protein: ASSDPRGGTGNTIY

J gene: TRBJ1-3
V gene: TRBV13
CDR3 protein: ASSRGGQGGNTIY

J gene: TRBJ2-1
V gene: TRBV5-6
CDR3 protein: ASSYPGTGGREQF

J gene: TRBJ2-1
V gene: TRBV7-2
CDR3 protein: ASSLEGGGREQF

J gene: TRBJ1-5
V gene: TRBV30
CDR3 protein: AWSSRARQPQH

J gene: TRBJ2-7
V gene: TRBV5-4
CDR3 protein: ASSLEGAINYEQY

J gene: TRBJ1-5
V gene: TRBV28
CDR3 protein: ASSGGQGSNQPQH

J gene: TRBJ2-1
V gene: TRBV5-1
CDR3 protein: ASSLVSHGNEQF

J gene: TRBJ2-3
V gene: TRBV6-5
CDR3 protein: ASSNTLLQTDTQY

J gene: TRBJ1-5
V gene: TRBV5-6
CDR3 protein: ASSLTGGGSNQPQH

J gene: TRBJ2-2
V gene: TRBV4-1
CDR3 protein: ASSQDIAGGTGELF

J gene: TRBJ1-4
V gene: TRBV5-1
CDR3 protein: ASTPGVANEKLF